This TCR beta chain stems from a study of T-cell memory formation after mild COVID-19. Study-wide context: Largely donor-specific sequence clusters came from a couple of donors.

cDNA libraries for TCR alpha and TCR beta, carrying sample barcodes and UMIs, came from 5'RACE with constant-segment primers. MiXCR, applied by TCRdb to the 5' RACE reads, yields one record per CDR3 protein. This sample yields 350,000 to 450,000 distinct CDR3 sequences, of which approximately 24% are seen a single time; 8.8% belongs to the top ten. The CDR3 consists of 15 residues. Germline assignment: CDR1 SGHRS and CDR2 YFSETQ. Trimming took 4 bases from V and 2 from J, leaving 10 bases between them. Study-level points and caveats: Later expanders leaned CD4+, whereas clones that contracted between day 15 and 85 were balanced CD4/CD8.

This clonotype was seen a handful of times. Its target is unknown. Sequencing input: PBMCs or a T cell subset sorted from them (not recorded which). The V call is TRBV5-1, the J call TRBJ2-6; D not resolved. This receptor was obtained from an adult woman who had mild COVID-19 (a few samples of this study predate the infection). Cell type and time point are not known. Written as DNA, the CDR3 is TGCGCCAGCAGCGACCCGGCAGCTGGGGCCAACGTCCTGACTTTC. This translates into CASSDPAAGANVLTF.